Listed below are T cell receptor beta chains from one sample, sequenced in a study of blood T cell repertoires in COVID-19. Only in-frame clones appear in the TCRdb table, and some are missing; sequencing was by immunoSEQ multiplex PCR. The sample contains about 63,000 clones, approximately 79% of which appear only once. Material for sequencing was peripheral blood. These receptors all come from a human donor in a cohort sampled during active COVID-19. Both conserved end residues are part of each CDR3. The D gene is left open where the match is weak. The size entry is marked missing in some rows and otherwise reads once, few, many or a size class.

.,TRBJ2-7,TRBV5-6,TRBD1,TGTGCCAGCAGCGCCGGGACAGGGGGAGGGGACTACGAGCAGTACTTC,CASSAGTGGGDYEQYF
.,TRBJ2-1,TRBV20-1,.,TGCAGTGCTCCCCGGTACAATGAGCAGTTCTTC,CSAPRYNEQFF
.,TRBJ1-2,TRBV19,TRBD1,TGTGCCAGTAGTCCCAGGGGGATCGGGAACTATCGCTACACCTTC,CASSPRGIGNYRYTF
.,TRBJ1-1,TRBV7-2,TRBD1,TGTGCCAGCAGCTTAGTGCAGGGGGCTGGCACTGAAGCTTTCTTT,CASSLVQGAGTEAFF
.,TRBJ2-7,TRBV2,TRBD1,TGTGCCAGCAGGAGGACAGGGGGCTACGAGCAGTACTTC,CASRRTGGYEQYF
.,TRBJ2-7,TRBV3-1/TRBV3-2,TRBD1,TGTGCCAGCAGCCGGAGGACAGGGCACTCCTACGAGCAGTACTTC,CASSRRTGHSYEQYF
.,TRBJ2-1,TRBV11-3,TRBD2,TGTGCCAGCAGCTTAATTGGCCTAGCGGAAGACGAGCAGTTCTTC,CASSLIGLAEDEQFF
.,TRBJ2-1,TRBV7-8,TRBD2,TGTGCCAGCAGCCCCAAAGTGACTAGCGCAGGGAACAATGAGCAGTTCTTC,CASSPKVTSAGNNEQFF
.,TRBJ2-7,TRBV7-8,TRBD1,TGTGCCAGCAGCCTGGACAGGGGATACGAGCAGTACTTC,CASSLDRGYEQYF
.,TRBJ2-7,TRBV5-1,.,TGCGCCAGCAGCTCCGCCTACGAGCAGTACTTC,CASSSAYEQYF
once,TRBJ2-7,TRBV4-3,TRBD1,TGCGCCAGCAGCCTACAGGGGGCCATTCTTGACGAGCAGTACTTC,CASSLQGAILDEQYF
.,TRBJ1-1,TRBV11-3,.,TGTGCCAGCAGCTTAGCGAGTTCTTACACTGAAGCTTTCTTT,CASSLASSYTEAFF
.,TRBJ2-1,TRBV7-2,TRBD2,TGTGCCAGCAGCTTATATTCCGCGGGAGTCGGAGAGCAGTTCTTC,CASSLYSAGVGEQFF
once,TRBJ1-6,TRBV28,.,TGTGCCAGCAGTTTTCAGGGGTTTTATAATTCACCCCTCCACTTT,CASSFQGFYNSPLHF
once,TRBJ1-1,TRBV5-1,TRBD1,TGCGCCAGCTCACCGGGACAGAGGAACACTGAAGCTTTCTTT,CASSPGQRNTEAFF
.,TRBJ1-2,TRBV5-1,.,TGCGCCAGCAGCTTGGTACAGGGAAACAACTATGGCTACACCTTC,CASSLVQGNNYGYTF
few,TRBJ1-6,TRBV9,.,TGTGCCAGCAGCGTAGGGGTAGGGGAACAGGGCTCACCCCTCCACTTT,CASSVGVGEQGSPLHF
.,TRBJ2-7,TRBV24-1,TRBD2,TGTGCCATAAGAAAGGGACTAGCGGGAGCCGAGCAGTACTTC,CAIRKGLAGAEQYF
.,TRBJ2-3,TRBV5-6,TRBD1,TGTGCCAGCATCAGCACCGGGACAGGGGGAGATACGCAGTATTTT,CASISTGTGGDTQYF
few,TRBJ2-7,TRBV7-9,TRBD1,TGTGCCAGCAGCTTACGACAGGGTCCCTACGAGCAGTACTTC,CASSLRQGPYEQYF
.,TRBJ2-7,TRBV24-1,TRBD1,TGTGCCACCAGTGGGTCCCCGACAGGGGGTTTCTACGAGCAGTACTTC,CATSGSPTGGFYEQYF
.,TRBJ1-2,TRBV7-9,.,TGTGCCAGCAGCTTAACCGGGGGGGGTGGCTACACCTTC,CASSLTGGGGYTF
.,TRBJ2-3,TRBV13,TRBD1,TGTGCCAGCAGCTTGAAGGACAGGGCTATGGTTACGCAGTATTTT,CASSLKDRAMVTQYF
.,TRBJ1-6,TRBV28,TRBD1,TGTGCCAGCAGCTCCCGGACAGGGCTACCATCACCCCTCCACTTT,CASSSRTGLPSPLHF
.,TRBJ1-5,TRBV5-4,.,TGTGCCAGCAGCTTCGGGGGGCAACAGCCCCAGCATTTT,CASSFGGQQPQHF
.,TRBJ2-1,TRBV7-2,TRBD1,TGTGCCAGCAGCCCCTTCGGGACAGGGTCCTACAATGAGCAGTTCTTC,CASSPFGTGSYNEQFF
few,TRBJ1-5,TRBV10-3,TRBD1,TGTGCCATCAGTGCCGGCCTAGGCAGGGGGCTTAGCAATCAGCCCCAGCATTTT,CAISAGLGRGLSNQPQHF
.,TRBJ1-2,TRBV7-9,TRBD1,TGTGCCAGCAGCTTAGACAGGGGGCGGCTGTATGGCTACACCTTC,CASSLDRGRLYGYTF
.,TRBJ2-7,TRBV7-9,TRBD1,TGTGCCACCGGGACAGGCAGGTACGAGCAGTACTTC,CATGTGRYEQYF
.,TRBJ1-2,TRBV7-8,TRBD1,TGTGCCAGCAGCTTAGAGGGACAGGGGAACTATGGCTACACCTTC,CASSLEGQGNYGYTF
.,TRBJ2-4,TRBV19,TRBD1,TGTGCCAGTAGCCTGGGACAGGCACTAGCCAAAAACATTCAGTACTTC,CASSLGQALAKNIQYF
.,TRBJ2-3,TRBV9,.,TGTGCCAGCAGCGCCGGGACAACTAGCACAGATACGCAGTATTTT,CASSAGTTSTDTQYF
.,TRBJ1-3,TRBV11-2,.,TGTGCCGGGGGGGCGATTTCGGGAAACACCATATATTTT,CAGGAISGNTIYF
.,TRBJ1-1,TRBV7-8,.,TGTGCCAGCAGCGTGGGCGAGAGCACTGAAGCTTTCTTT,CASSVGESTEAFF
.,TRBJ1-3,TRBV28,.,TGTGGGACGAGATCGTTTGGGGGCGAGGAAAGAAACACCATATATTTT,CGTRSFGGEERNTIYF
.,TRBJ2-7,TRBV24-1,TRBD2,TGTGCCACCGACTCCCGACTAGCGGAGAGCTCCTACGAGCAGTACTTC,CATDSRLAESSYEQYF
.,TRBJ1-6,TRBV9,.,TGTGCCAGCAGCGCGGGAGGGGGGGATAATTCACCCCTCCACTTT,CASSAGGGDNSPLHF
.,TRBJ1-2,TRBV30,.,TGTGCCTGGAGTTTGGTGAGGGGGTCCGGCTATGGCTACACCTTC,CAWSLVRGSGYGYTF
.,TRBJ2-3,TRBV5-1,TRBD2,TGCGCCAGCAGCCCACGATTTACTAGCGGGAGACCTAATAGCACAGATACGCAGTATTTT,CASSPRFTSGRPNSTDTQYF
.,TRBJ2-1,TRBV7-2,TRBD2,TGTGCCAGCAGCAAGGGGACTAGCGGGACCCTATACAATGAGCAGTTCTTC,CASSKGTSGTLYNEQFF
few,TRBJ2-5,TRBV7-9,.,TGTGCCAGCAGCGTGGGGAAGCGGTCCCAAGAGACCCAGTACTTC,CASSVGKRSQETQYF
few,TRBJ2-7,TRBV20-1,.,TGCAGTGCCATAAAGCGAGAGCAGTACTTC,CSAIKREQYF
.,TRBJ2-2,TRBV30,.,TGTGCCTGGAGTTCCACAGATATCACCGGGGAGCTGTTTTTT,CAWSSTDITGELFF
.,TRBJ2-7,TRBV7-2,.,TGTGCCAGCAGCTTCTGGACAGCCAATCCTAGGGAGCAGTACTTC,CASSFWTANPREQYF
.,TRBJ2-3,TRBV4-1,.,TGCGCCAGCAAGGCGGCAGCTAGCACAGATACGCAGTATTTT,CASKAAASTDTQYF
.,TRBJ1-1,TRBV12-3/TRBV12-4,.,TGTGCCAGCAGTTTGAGAGGTCGGGTAGGAGCTTTCTTT,CASSLRGRVGAFF
.,TRBJ1-4,TRBV5-1,TRBD1,TGCGCCAGCAAAACGGGACAGGGTGATGAAAAACTGTTTTTT,CASKTGQGDEKLFF
.,TRBJ2-5,TRBV7-6,TRBD2,TGTGCCAGCAGCTTAAGCACTAGCGGGAGGGCCCCAAAGACCCAGTACTTC,CASSLSTSGRAPKTQYF
.,TRBJ2-7,TRBV19,.,TGTGCCAGTAGAGGGGTTTTCGACGAGCAGTACTTC,CASRGVFDEQYF
.,TRBJ2-1,TRBV24-1,.,TGTGCCACCAGTGACCCAGGCCGGAATGAGCAGTTCTTC,CATSDPGRNEQFF
.,TRBJ2-5,TRBV30,TRBD2,TGTGCCTGGAGTGTAGCGGGGGCACCGGAGACCCAGTACTTC,CAWSVAGAPETQYF
.,TRBJ1-1,TRBV30,.,TGTGCCTGGAGTCCCTCTCGGGGGTCAAACACTGAAGCTTTCTTT,CAWSPSRGSNTEAFF
.,TRBJ2-5,TRBV27,TRBD2,TGTGCCAGCAGTTCTGGGACTAGCGGGAGGACAGGGAGTGCCCAGTACTTC,CASSSGTSGRTGSAQYF